This is a list of T cell receptor beta chains from one sample in a study of cytomegalovirus exposure and HLA in healthy donors. TCRdb keeps only in-frame clones here, not all; method: immunoSEQ multiplex PCR. The table shows 140,000 to 150,000 clones, with roughly 80% occurring only once. The specimen sequenced was PBMCs. The receptors were gathered from a man in his forties in good health and CMV-seronegative. CDR3s include the opening cysteine and the closing phenylalanine or tryptophan. Each record gives: D gene, J gene, V gene, CDR3 length, clone size, CDR3 protein, CDR3 DNA. The D gene is left open where the match is weak. Not all rows give a size; the values are once, few, many and, for expanded clones, a class.

D: TRBD1
J: TRBJ1-1
V: TRBV7-9
length: 15
size: -
CDR3: CATMDRGRGDTEAFF
DNA: TGTGCCACCATGGACAGGGGGCGCGGGGACACTGAAGCTTTCTTT

D: -
J: TRBJ2-3
V: TRBV9
length: 13
size: once
CDR3: CASSGPRTDTQYF
DNA: TGTGCCAGCAGCGGGCCTCGCACAGATACGCAGTATTTT

D: -
J: TRBJ1-6
V: TRBV14
length: 15
size: few
CDR3: CASSPPGTYNSPLHF
DNA: TGTGCCAGCAGCCCCCCAGGGACTTATAATTCACCCCTCCACTTT

D: -
J: TRBJ1-2
V: TRBV6-5
length: 14
size: -
CDR3: CASSYSGGNYGYTF
DNA: TGTGCCAGCAGTTATTCCGGGGGAAACTATGGCTACACCTTC

D: -
J: TRBJ1-3
V: TRBV6-5
length: 13
size: -
CDR3: CASSYTRGNTIYF
DNA: TGTGCCAGCAGTTACACTCGGGGGAACACCATATATTTT

D: TRBD1
J: TRBJ1-4
V: TRBV14
length: 21
size: -
CDR3: CASSRRTPGQGTTATNEKLFF
DNA: TGTGCCAGCAGCCGCCGAACCCCCGGACAGGGGACAACGGCAACTAATGAAAAACTGTTTTTT

D: TRBD2
J: TRBJ2-7
V: TRBV15
length: 17
size: once
CDR3: CATSRARGGRSSYEQYF
DNA: TGTGCCACCAGCAGAGCCCGGGGGGGGCGTAGCTCCTACGAGCAGTACTTC

D: TRBD1
J: TRBJ1-5
V: TRBV5-4
length: 14
size: -
CDR3: CASSLSGGSQPQHF
DNA: TGTGCCAGCAGCTTATCAGGGGGCAGCCAGCCCCAGCATTTT

D: -
J: TRBJ1-1
V: TRBV2
length: 13
size: -
CDR3: CASSDPSPLRAFF
DNA: TGTGCCAGCAGTGACCCCAGTCCCCTCAGGGCTTTCTTT

D: -
J: TRBJ1-1
V: TRBV19
length: 14
size: -
CDR3: CASSIGQLNTEAFF
DNA: TGTGCCAGTAGTATAGGACAGTTGAACACTGAAGCTTTCTTT

D: TRBD2
J: TRBJ2-5
V: TRBV10-2
length: 14
size: -
CDR3: CASRTSGGDETQYF
DNA: TGCGCCAGCCGTACTAGCGGGGGGGATGAGACCCAGTACTTC

D: TRBD1
J: TRBJ2-2
V: TRBV7-6
length: 19
size: -
CDR3: CASSSRDRGPQSNTGELFF
DNA: TGTGCCAGCAGCTCCCGGGACAGGGGGCCCCAGTCGAACACCGGGGAGCTGTTTTTT

D: -
J: TRBJ1-5
V: TRBV6-5
length: 13
size: few
CDR3: CASSLQGNQPQHF
DNA: TGTGCCAGCAGTTTACAGGGAAATCAGCCCCAGCATTTT

D: -
J: TRBJ1-1
V: TRBV6-5
length: 15
size: few
CDR3: CASIALAGKNTEAFF
DNA: TGTGCCAGCATCGCCTTAGCGGGTAAGAACACTGAAGCTTTCTTT

D: TRBD1
J: TRBJ2-7
V: TRBV28
length: 15
size: -
CDR3: CASSRPRTGGDEQYF
DNA: TGTGCCAGCAGTCGTCCTAGGACAGGGGGTGACGAGCAGTACTTC

D: TRBD1
J: TRBJ1-3
V: TRBV7-9
length: 16
size: once
CDR3: CASSFRRGPAGNTIYF
DNA: TGTGCCAGCAGCTTCAGGAGGGGGCCGGCTGGAAACACCATATATTTT

D: -
J: TRBJ2-3
V: TRBV10-3
length: 13
size: -
CDR3: CAIRDGGSDTQYF
DNA: TGTGCCATCAGAGATGGAGGGTCCGATACGCAGTATTTT

D: -
J: TRBJ1-1
V: TRBV10-3
length: 14
size: few
CDR3: CAISDGGGNTEAFF
DNA: TGTGCCATCAGTGACGGGGGAGGGAACACTGAAGCTTTCTTT

D: -
J: TRBJ1-4
V: TRBV2
length: 15
size: -
CDR3: CASSKGVGGNEKLFF
DNA: TGTGCCAGCTCAAAGGGGGTAGGGGGTAATGAAAAACTGTTTTTT

D: TRBD1
J: TRBJ1-1
V: TRBV5-1
length: 13
size: -
CDR3: CASSWGTGAKAFF
DNA: TGCGCCAGCAGCTGGGGGACAGGAGCGAAAGCTTTCTTT

D: TRBD1
J: TRBJ1-2
V: TRBV5-4
length: 13
size: -
CDR3: CASSLVGQGVPTF
DNA: TGTGCCAGCAGCTTGGTTGGACAGGGTGTTCCCACCTTC

D: TRBD2
J: TRBJ2-2
V: TRBV18
length: 16
size: -
CDR3: CASSPKTSLNTGELFF
DNA: TGTGCCAGCTCACCCAAGACTAGCCTTAACACCGGGGAGCTGTTTTTT

D: -
J: TRBJ2-7
V: TRBV28
length: 14
size: -
CDR3: CASSLGGLYYEQYF
DNA: TGTGCCAGCAGTTTGGGGGGGCTCTACTACGAGCAGTACTTC

D: -
J: TRBJ2-7
V: TRBV5-6
length: 14
size: -
CDR3: CASSPEEGPYEQYF
DNA: TGTGCCAGCAGCCCGGAGGAGGGGCCGTACGAGCAGTACTTC

D: -
J: TRBJ1-6
V: TRBV7-6
length: 14
size: -
CDR3: CASSLENRDSPLHF
DNA: TGTGCCAGCAGCTTAGAAAACAGGGATTCACCCCTCCACTTT

D: TRBD2
J: TRBJ2-5
V: TRBV19
length: 15
size: -
CDR3: CASSGTSGVRETQYF
DNA: TGTGCCAGTAGCGGGACTAGCGGTGTGCGGGAGACCCAGTACTTC

D: -
J: TRBJ2-3
V: TRBV27
length: 14
size: -
CDR3: CASARGGRTDTQYF
DNA: TGTGCCAGCGCTAGGGGGGGGCGCACAGATACGCAGTATTTT

D: -
J: TRBJ2-3
V: TRBV5-1
length: 15
size: -
CDR3: CASSLRGGATDTQYF
DNA: TGCGCCAGCAGCCTTAGGGGGGGCGCGACAGATACGCAGTATTTT

D: -
J: TRBJ2-3
V: TRBV7-6
length: 13
size: -
CDR3: CASSLGQTDTQYF
DNA: TGTGCCAGCAGCCTCGGACAGACAGATACGCAGTATTTT

D: TRBD2
J: TRBJ2-2
V: TRBV9
length: 15
size: -
CDR3: CASSVASGGTGELFF
DNA: TGTGCCAGCAGCGTAGCTAGCGGGGGTACCGGGGAGCTGTTTTTT

D: TRBD2
J: TRBJ2-6
V: TRBV5-1
length: 20
size: -
CDR3: CASSFGQGRVLISGANVLTF
DNA: TGCGCCAGCAGCTTCGGACAAGGGAGGGTTTTGATCTCTGGGGCCAACGTCCTGACTTTC

D: TRBD1
J: TRBJ1-2
V: TRBV11-2
length: 15
size: -
CDR3: CASSLDGDRAYGYTF
DNA: TGTGCCAGCAGCTTAGATGGGGACAGGGCTTATGGCTACACCTTC

D: TRBD1
J: TRBJ1-2
V: TRBV19
length: 12
size: -
CDR3: CASSGPGGGYTF
DNA: TGTGCCAGTAGTGGACCAGGGGGCGGCTACACCTTC

D: TRBD1
J: TRBJ2-7
V: TRBV28
length: 15
size: -
CDR3: CASSRRTGDHYGQYF
DNA: TGTGCCAGCAGCCGCCGGACAGGGGACCACTACGGGCAGTACTTC

D: TRBD2
J: TRBJ2-3
V: TRBV7-9
length: 16
size: -
CDR3: CASSAGTSGGVDTQYF
DNA: TGTGCCAGCAGCGCCGGGACTAGCGGGGGGGTTGATACGCAGTATTTT

D: TRBD1
J: TRBJ2-6
V: TRBV9
length: 18
size: -
CDR3: CASSAPTGALSGANVLTF
DNA: TGTGCCAGCAGCGCCCCGACAGGGGCCCTCTCTGGGGCCAACGTCCTGACTTTC

D: TRBD2
J: TRBJ2-3
V: TRBV11-2
length: 15
size: -
CDR3: CASRPSAGGTDTQYF
DNA: TGTGCCAGCAGACCCTCGGCGGGGGGGACAGATACGCAGTATTTT

D: TRBD1
J: TRBJ2-6
V: TRBV6-5
length: 15
size: -
CDR3: CASRTGTAGANVLTF
DNA: TGTGCCAGCAGGACCGGGACAGCGGGGGCCAACGTCCTGACTTTC

D: -
J: TRBJ1-3
V: TRBV5-1
length: 15
size: -
CDR3: CASSLGQDSGNTIYF
DNA: TGCGCCAGCAGCTTGGGACAGGACTCTGGAAACACCATATATTTT

D: TRBD1
J: TRBJ1-1
V: TRBV19
length: 17
size: few
CDR3: CASSIRAGGSMNTEAFF
DNA: TGTGCCAGTAGTATTAGGGCAGGGGGGTCCATGAACACTGAAGCTTTCTTT

D: TRBD1
J: TRBJ1-2
V: TRBV27
length: 15
size: -
CDR3: CASRENRGLGYGYTF
DNA: TGTGCCAGCAGGGAAAACAGGGGGCTCGGCTATGGCTACACCTTC

D: -
J: TRBJ1-2
V: TRBV25-1
length: 17
size: -
CDR3: CASSALRAGPSGYGYTF
DNA: TGTGCCAGCAGTGCCCTCCGGGCAGGGCCCTCAGGGTATGGCTACACCTTC

D: TRBD1
J: TRBJ1-2
V: TRBV29-1
length: 13
size: -
CDR3: CSVEQTGAYGYTF
DNA: TGCAGCGTGGAACAGACAGGGGCCTATGGCTACACCTTC

D: -
J: TRBJ1-5
V: TRBV28
length: 15
size: -
CDR3: CASRPTGIGNQPQHF
DNA: TGTGCCAGCAGACCAACAGGGATCGGCAATCAGCCCCAGCATTTT

D: TRBD1
J: TRBJ1-6
V: TRBV5-4
length: 13
size: once
CDR3: CASKTGNNSPLHF
DNA: TGTGCCAGTAAGACAGGGAATAATTCACCCCTCCACTTT

D: TRBD2
J: TRBJ2-7
V: TRBV28
length: 15
size: -
CDR3: CASSSAGANSYEQYF
DNA: TGTGCCAGCAGTTCAGCGGGGGCGAACTCCTACGAGCAGTACTTC

D: -
J: TRBJ1-4
V: TRBV7-2
length: 15
size: few
CDR3: CASSSYGPTNEKLFF
DNA: TGTGCCAGCAGCTCTTACGGTCCAACTAATGAAAAACTGTTTTTT

D: TRBD1
J: TRBJ2-5
V: TRBV5-1
length: 15
size: -
CDR3: CASSVGTGGGETQYF
DNA: TGCGCCAGCAGCGTTGGTACAGGGGGCGGTGAGACCCAGTACTTC

D: -
J: TRBJ1-6
V: TRBV28
length: 13
size: -
CDR3: CASSWTDNSPLHF
DNA: TGTGCCAGCTCCTGGACAGATAATTCACCCCTCCACTTT

D: TRBD1
J: TRBJ2-2
V: TRBV25-1
length: 15
size: -
CDR3: CASGLRTGNTGELFF
DNA: TGTGCCAGCGGACTCAGGACAGGGAACACCGGGGAGCTGTTTTTT

D: -
J: TRBJ1-1
V: TRBV30
length: 14
size: -
CDR3: CAWSVSHFNTEAFF
DNA: TGTGCCTGGAGTGTGTCCCACTTCAACACTGAAGCTTTCTTT

D: TRBD1
J: TRBJ1-1
V: TRBV15
length: 15
size: few
CDR3: CATSADRALNTEAFF
DNA: TGTGCCACCAGCGCCGACAGGGCCCTGAACACTGAAGCTTTCTTT

D: TRBD1
J: TRBJ1-1
V: TRBV23-1
length: 17
size: -
CDR3: CASSQSRVKTGGTEAFF
DNA: TGCGCCAGCAGTCAATCGAGGGTGAAAACAGGGGGCACTGAAGCTTTCTTT

D: -
J: TRBJ2-7
V: TRBV7-9
length: 16
size: -
CDR3: CASSLGRRGPSYEQYF
DNA: TGTGCCAGCAGCTTAGGTCGGCGGGGTCCCTCCTACGAGCAGTACTTC

D: -
J: TRBJ1-3
V: TRBV19
length: 14
size: -
CDR3: CASSEDLSGNTIYF
DNA: TGTGCCAGTAGTGAGGATCTCTCTGGAAACACCATATATTTT